This TCR beta chain was retrieved from a study of T cell repertoires in cytomegalovirus infection. Across the study: Selected CMV epitopes included recently identified HLA-C-restricted ones as well as well-studied HLA-B-restricted ones.

V gave up 0 bases and J gave up 11 bases, with 10 bases separating them. This CDR3 region has 12 residues. Germline CDR1 and CDR2: SGHTA and FQGNSA. Concerning this clonotype: The antigen remains undetermined.

TCRdb processed the reads anew with MiXCR; each CDR3 protein has one entry. The data show some 220,000 distinct CDR3 sequences, less than 50% seen once. This chain connects TRBV7-2 to TRBJ1-1; a possible D gene is TRBD1 (5 bases). This specimen was CD8+ T cells from cultured PBMCs, taken from culture after CMV antigen stimulation. This clonotype was obtained from a human donor in good health (CMV status not recorded). Some clones in this sample may be carry-over from other donors' samples. This CDR3 reads CASSLATGEAFF. CDR3 DNA sequence: TGTGCCAGCAGCTTAGCGACGGGGGAGGCTTTCTTT. The full variable domain, in which reference TRBV7-2 and TRBJ1-1 provide the parts outside the CDR3, is GAGVSQSPSNKVTEKGKDVELRCDPISGHTALYWYRQSLGQGLEFLIYFQGNSAPDKSGLPSDRFSAERTGGSVSTLTIQRTQQEDSAVYLCASSLATGEAFFGQGTRLTVV.